The 17 T cell receptor beta chains reported below all come from one sample, sequenced in a study of blood T cell repertoires in COVID-19. Here immunoSEQ multiplex PCR was the method, and the copy in TCRdb shows in-frame clones only, minus some. The table lists about 200,000 clones, approximately 86% of them singletons. Sequenced sample: PBMCs or T cells enriched from blood (not recorded which). These receptors originate from a woman aged 25 to 39 who had been exposed to COVID-19.

This sequence joins TRBV2 and TRBJ2-5; TRBD2 might be the D (5 bases). V shed 8 bases and J shed 2 bases, with 15 bases lying between them. The CDR3 extends over 14 amino acids. CDR1 is SNHLY and CDR2 is FYNNEI in the germline V gene. The CDR3 sequence is CASFERTYQETQYF. Here the CDR3 DNA reads TGTGCCAGCTTCGAACGGACTTATCAAGAGACCCAGTACTTC.

This chain connects TRBV4-2 to TRBJ1-6, with D possibly TRBD1 on 6 matching bases. The CDR3 has 15 amino acids. The V and J ends lost 4 bases and 9 bases respectively, with 16 bases between them. The V gene's germline CDR1 is LGHNA and CDR2 YNFKEQ. In DNA form, the CDR3 reads TGTGCCAGCAGCCGCCCTTGGGGGGGCAGTTCACCCCTCCACTTT. Protein sequence: CASSRPWGGSSPLHF.

The chain has TRBV5-1 and TRBJ2-3, with 15 bases aligning to TRBD2. The CDR3 is made up of 17 amino acids. Germline assignment: CDR1 SGHRS and CDR2 YFSETQ. The ends lost 0 bases at V and 3 bases at J; junction bases unmatched: 2. The CDR3 DNA reads TGCGCCAGCAGCTTGGCCGGGACTAGCGGGGGGACAGATACGCAGTATTTT. Translating gives CASSLAGTSGGTDTQYF.

This chain joins TRBV6-1 and TRBJ1-5; D unresolved. CDR1 and CDR2 (germline): MNHNS, SASEGT. V shed 0 bases and J shed 3 bases, with 12 bases lying between them. The CDR3 runs to 16 residues. The CDR3 nucleotides read TGTGCCAGCAGTGAAGCTGGCGGATACAACAATCAGCCCCAGCATTTT. Residues: CASSEAGGYNNQPQHF.

The V and J genes are TRBV9 and TRBJ2-7; TRBD1 is a possible D gene (5 bases). V was pared by 4 bases and J by 4 bases, with 27 bases between. The CDR3 spans 18 residues. Looked up from germline, CDR1 is SGDLS and CDR2 is YYNGEE. Here the CDR3 reads CASSPGPSRTRAIYEQYF. In DNA, the CDR3 is TGTGCCAGCAGCCCCGGGCCAAGTCGCACCAGGGCTATATACGAGCAGTACTTC.

The chain combines TRBV9 with TRBJ1-5; the D gene is possibly TRBD1 (5 bases). Germline V gene lookup returns CDR1 SGDLS and CDR2 YYNGEE. The CDR3 length is 15 residues. V lost 1 base and J 5 bases, leaving 13 bases between the germline ends. The CDR3 nucleotides read TGTGCCAGCAGCGTACAGGGAAGTGGTGATCAGCCCCAGCATTTT. This encodes CASSVQGSGDQPQHF.

The chain employs TRBV18 and TRBJ2-7, with a tentative D call TRBD1 (6 bases). The CDR3 is 14 amino acids. Trimming removed 0 bases at V and 2 bases at J, with 8 bases between. CDR1 and CDR2 from the germline V gene are KGHSH and LQKENI. Here the CDR3 DNA reads TGTGCCAGCTCACCACCCGGACAGCCCTACGAGCAGTACTTC. It codes for CASSPPGQPYEQYF.

This clone was observed once. The chain links TRBV7-9 to TRBJ1-3; no clear D gene. V was cut by 6 bases and J by 11 bases, with 14 bases left in between. The CDR3 length is 12 residues. CDR1 SEHNR and CDR2 FQNEAQ come from the germline V gene (reference sequence). Here the CDR3 reads CASSPSRGAIYF. CDR3 bases: TGTGCCAGCAGTCCGAGTCGGGGAGCCATATATTTT.

The chain is built from TRBV4-1 and TRBJ2-7; 8 bases match TRBD1. The CDR3 sequence is 14 residues long. Germline trimming cut 4 bases from V and 5 bases from J; bases unmatched to any gene: 7. From germline, CDR1 is MGHRA and CDR2 YSYEKL. CDR3 nucleotides: TGCGCCAGCAGCCCCCGGGACAGGTCAAACGAGCAGTACTTC. Its translation: CASSPRDRSNEQYF.

The genes are TRBV30 and TRBJ1-1; TRBD1 aligns across 9 bases. Germline V gene sequence: CDR1 GTSNPN, CDR2 SVGIG (reference sequence). The length of the CDR3 is 15 residues. The trim removed 2 bases at V and 2 bases at J, leaving 6 bases unmatched. CDR3: CAWSPTQGANTEAFF. The CDR3, as DNA: TGTGCCTGGAGTCCCACACAGGGGGCTAACACTGAAGCTTTCTTT.

CDR3 nucleotide sequence: TGTGCCACCCGGGAGGAGGTGGCCGGGGAGCTGTTTTTT. Translating it yields CATREEVAGELFF. The chain combines TRBV7-9 with TRBJ2-2; 7 nucleotides match TRBD2. The CDR3 contains 13 residues. V was clipped by 10 bases and J by 6 bases; unmatched bases: 8. From germline, CDR1 is SEHNR and CDR2 FQNEAQ (reference sequence).

This chain joins TRBV9 and TRBJ2-7; 8 bases line up with TRBD1. The V gene end was trimmed by 0 bases and the J gene end by 3 bases; junction bases not matched to a gene: 5. Germline V gene lookup returns CDR1 SGDLS and CDR2 YYNGEE. The CDR3 totals 15 residues. The CDR3 sequence: CASSVGGQGVYEQYF. CDR3 DNA: TGTGCCAGCAGCGTAGGAGGACAGGGTGTCTACGAGCAGTACTTC.

The V and J genes are TRBV2 and TRBJ1-1; no clear D. V was shortened by 4 bases and J by 3 bases, with 6 bases between the two germline ends. The CDR3 is made up of 12 amino acids. The germline V gene has CDR1 SNHLY and CDR2 FYNNEI. The CDR3 is CASSAEDTEAFF. The CDR3 DNA follows: TGTGCCAGCAGTGCGGAGGACACTGAAGCTTTCTTT.

This sequence joins TRBV5-8 and TRBJ1-2, with 7 bases fitting TRBD1. CDR1 SGHTS and CDR2 YDEGEE come from the germline V gene. The trim removed 4 bases at V and 6 bases at J, leaving 15 bases unmatched. The CDR3 covers 16 residues. The CDR3 protein is CASSTTGEGPLDGYTF. The CDR3, as DNA: TGTGCCAGCAGCACAACAGGGGAAGGTCCCCTTGATGGCTACACCTTC.

The chain uses TRBV7-2 and TRBJ1-1; D might be TRBD1 (6 bases). The V end lost 0 bases, the J end lost 0 bases, and 8 bases lay between the germline ends. CDR1 and CDR2 (germline): SGHTA, FQGNSA. CDR3 length: 15 amino acids. CDR3 sequence reads: CASSLASGVNTEAFF. DNA of the CDR3: TGTGCCAGCAGCTTAGCGTCAGGGGTGAACACTGAAGCTTTCTTT.

This chain connects TRBV2 to TRBJ1-6, with D possibly matching TRBD1 (5 bases). The CDR3 is 14 residues long. From germline, CDR1 is SNHLY and CDR2 FYNNEI. The ends were cut back, 2 bases at V and 6 bases at J, with 8 bases in the middle. The CDR3, as DNA: TGTGCCAGCAGTGAACAGGGTTTTAATTCACCCCTCCACTTT. Its protein product is CASSEQGFNSPLHF.

This clone was picked up a small number of times. The V call is TRBV5-6, the J call TRBJ1-6; 7 bases are a match to TRBD1. V was clipped by 1 base and J by 11 bases; unmatched bases: 3. Germline values: CDR1 SGHDT, CDR2 YYEEEE. This CDR3 comprises 13 residues. DNA of the CDR3: TGTGCCAGCAGCTTGAGGGGGCTGACACCCCTCCACTTT. Encoded protein: CASSLRGLTPLHF.